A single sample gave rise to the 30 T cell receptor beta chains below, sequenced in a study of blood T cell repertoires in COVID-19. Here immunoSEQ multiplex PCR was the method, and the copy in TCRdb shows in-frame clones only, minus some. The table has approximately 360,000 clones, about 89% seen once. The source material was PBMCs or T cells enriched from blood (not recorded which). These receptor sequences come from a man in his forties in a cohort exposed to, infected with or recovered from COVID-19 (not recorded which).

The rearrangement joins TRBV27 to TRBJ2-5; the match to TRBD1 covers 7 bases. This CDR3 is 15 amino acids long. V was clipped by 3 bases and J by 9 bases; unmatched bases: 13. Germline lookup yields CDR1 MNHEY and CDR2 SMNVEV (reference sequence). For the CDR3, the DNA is TGTGCCAGCAGTTTTCGACAGGGTGGGGGTAGGGCCCAGTACTTC. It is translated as CASSFRQGGGRAQYF.

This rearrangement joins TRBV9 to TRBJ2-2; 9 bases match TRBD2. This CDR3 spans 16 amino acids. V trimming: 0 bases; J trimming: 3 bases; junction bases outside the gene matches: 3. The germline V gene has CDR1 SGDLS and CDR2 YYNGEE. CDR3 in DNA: TGTGCCAGCAGCGTAGATAGCGGGAGAGACACCGGGGAGCTGTTTTTT. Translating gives CASSVDSGRDTGELFF.

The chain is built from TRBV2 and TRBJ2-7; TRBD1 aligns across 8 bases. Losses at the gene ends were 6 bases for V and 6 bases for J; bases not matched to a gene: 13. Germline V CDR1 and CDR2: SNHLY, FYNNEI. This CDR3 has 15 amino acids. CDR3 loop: CASRDGQGYEGEQYF. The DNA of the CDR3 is TGTGCCAGCAGGGACGGACAGGGTTACGAAGGCGAGCAGTACTTC.

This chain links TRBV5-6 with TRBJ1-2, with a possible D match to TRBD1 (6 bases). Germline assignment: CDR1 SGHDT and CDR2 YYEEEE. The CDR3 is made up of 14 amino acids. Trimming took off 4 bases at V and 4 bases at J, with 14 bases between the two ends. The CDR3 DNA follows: TGTGCCAGCAGCCCGTGGGGACATGGCTATGGCTACACCTTC. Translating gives CASSPWGHGYGYTF.

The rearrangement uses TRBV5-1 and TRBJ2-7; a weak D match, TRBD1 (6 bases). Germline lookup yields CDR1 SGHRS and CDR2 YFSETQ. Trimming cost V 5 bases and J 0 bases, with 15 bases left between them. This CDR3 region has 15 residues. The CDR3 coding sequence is TGCGCCAGCAGACCCCGACAGGAACCCTCCTACGAGCAGTACTTC. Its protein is CASRPRQEPSYEQYF.

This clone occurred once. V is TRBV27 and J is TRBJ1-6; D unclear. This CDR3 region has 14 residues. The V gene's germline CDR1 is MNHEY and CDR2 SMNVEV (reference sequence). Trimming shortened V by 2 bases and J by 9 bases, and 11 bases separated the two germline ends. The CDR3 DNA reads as TGTGCCAGCAGTTTAATAGCTTCGGCTTCACCCCTCCACTTT. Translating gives CASSLIASASPLHF.

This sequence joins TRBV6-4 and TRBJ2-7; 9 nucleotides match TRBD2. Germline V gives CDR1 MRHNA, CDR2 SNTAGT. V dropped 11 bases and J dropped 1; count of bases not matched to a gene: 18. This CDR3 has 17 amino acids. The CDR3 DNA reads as TGTGCCCAGGGACAGACCGACGTAGCGGGAGAGTCCTACGAGCAGTACTTC. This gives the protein CAQGQTDVAGESYEQYF.

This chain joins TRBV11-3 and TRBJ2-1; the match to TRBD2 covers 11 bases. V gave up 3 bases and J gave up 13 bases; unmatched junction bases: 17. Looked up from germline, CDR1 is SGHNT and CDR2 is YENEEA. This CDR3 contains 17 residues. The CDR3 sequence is CASSLGTGTSGLSPQFF. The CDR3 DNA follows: TGTGCCAGCAGCTTGGGAACCGGGACTAGCGGCCTTTCCCCCCAGTTCTTC.

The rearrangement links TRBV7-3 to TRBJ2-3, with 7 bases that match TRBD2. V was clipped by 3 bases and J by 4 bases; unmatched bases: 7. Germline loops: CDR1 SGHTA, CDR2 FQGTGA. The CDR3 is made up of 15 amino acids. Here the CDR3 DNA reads TGTGCCAGCAGCTTTGCGGGAGATTTCGCAGATACGCAGTATTTT. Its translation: CASSFAGDFADTQYF.

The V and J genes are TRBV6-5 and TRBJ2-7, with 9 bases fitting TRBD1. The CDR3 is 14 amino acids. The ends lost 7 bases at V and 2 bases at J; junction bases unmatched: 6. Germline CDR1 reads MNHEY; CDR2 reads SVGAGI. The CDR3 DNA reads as TGTGCCAGCATGCCGGGACAGGGCCCCTACGAGCAGTACTTC. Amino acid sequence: CASMPGQGPYEQYF.

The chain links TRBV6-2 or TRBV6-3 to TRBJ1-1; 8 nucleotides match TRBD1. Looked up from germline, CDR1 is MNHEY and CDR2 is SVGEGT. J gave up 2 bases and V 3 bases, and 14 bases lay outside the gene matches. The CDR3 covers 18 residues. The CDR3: CASSYLQGARPYNTEAFF. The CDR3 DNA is TGTGCCAGCAGTTATCTGCAGGGGGCCCGACCATATAACACTGAAGCTTTCTTT.

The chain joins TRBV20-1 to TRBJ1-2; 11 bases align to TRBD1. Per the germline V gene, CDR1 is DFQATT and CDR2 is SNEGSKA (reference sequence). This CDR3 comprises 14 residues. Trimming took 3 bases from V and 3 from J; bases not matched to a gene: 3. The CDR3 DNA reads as TGCAGTGCTAGTGGGACAGGGGGATACTATGGCTACACCTTC. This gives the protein CSASGTGGYYGYTF.

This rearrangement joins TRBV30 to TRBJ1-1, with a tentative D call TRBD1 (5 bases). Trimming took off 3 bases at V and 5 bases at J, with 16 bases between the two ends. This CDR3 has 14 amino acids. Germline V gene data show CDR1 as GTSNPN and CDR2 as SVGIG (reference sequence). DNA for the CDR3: TGTGCCTGGAGGCGGGGGTGGCCTAATACTGAAGCTTTCTTT. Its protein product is CAWRRGWPNTEAFF. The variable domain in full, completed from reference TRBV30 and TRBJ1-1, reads SQTIHQWPATLVQPVGSPLSLECTVEGTSNPNLYWYRQAAGRGLQLLFYSVGIGQISSEVPQNLSASRPQDRQFILSSKKLLLSDSGFYLCAWRRGWPNTEAFFGQGTRLTVV.

The CDR3 bases are TGTGCCACCAGCAGGGGGGGGGCGGAACCTTACAATGAGCAGTTCTTC. Its translation is CATSRGGAEPYNEQFF. This sequence joins TRBV15 and TRBJ2-1, with a weak D call TRBD2 (7 bases). V was trimmed by 3 bases and J by 4 bases, leaving 16 bases between them. The germline V gene encodes CDR1 LNHNV and CDR2 YYDKDF (reference sequence). The CDR3 length is 16 residues.

In DNA, the CDR3 is TGTGCCAGCAGTGACTCGGGGACACGGAATCAGCCCCAGCATTTT. Its translation is CASSDSGTRNQPQHF. This chain connects TRBV6-4 to TRBJ1-5; TRBD1 might be the D (6 bases). In germline, CDR1 is MRHNA, CDR2 SNTAGT. The V gene lost 0 bases and the J gene lost 4 bases, with 10 bases spanning the gap. This CDR3 has 15 amino acids.

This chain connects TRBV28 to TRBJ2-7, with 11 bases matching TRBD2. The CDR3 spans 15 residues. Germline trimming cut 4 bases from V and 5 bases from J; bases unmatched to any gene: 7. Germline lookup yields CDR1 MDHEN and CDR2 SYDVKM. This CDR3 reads CASSSLAGVRNEQYF. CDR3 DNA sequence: TGTGCCAGCAGTTCACTAGCGGGAGTGAGGAACGAGCAGTACTTC.

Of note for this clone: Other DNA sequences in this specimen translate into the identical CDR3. The CDR3 region has the DNA TGTGCCAGCTCCCCGACGGGGGGGACTGAAGCTTTCTTT. Translating it yields CASSPTGGTEAFF. The V call is TRBV18, the J call TRBJ1-1, with D perhaps TRBD1 (5 bases). Trimming cost V 6 bases and J 5 bases, with 13 bases left between them. From germline, CDR1 is KGHSH and CDR2 LQKENI. The CDR3 runs to 13 residues.

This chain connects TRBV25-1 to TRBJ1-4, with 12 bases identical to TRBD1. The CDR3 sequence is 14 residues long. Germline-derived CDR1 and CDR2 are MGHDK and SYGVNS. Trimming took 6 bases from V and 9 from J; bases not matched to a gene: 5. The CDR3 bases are TGTGCCAGCAGGCCCGGGACAGGGGGCAAAAAACTGTTTTTT. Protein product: CASRPGTGGKKLFF.

Written as DNA, the CDR3 is TGTGCCAGCAGTAGGACAGACTACGAGCAGTACTTC. This gives the protein CASSRTDYEQYF. V and J are TRBV3-1 (or the pseudogene TRBV3-2) and TRBJ2-7, with D tentatively TRBD1 (6 bases). V was cut by 6 bases and J by 3 bases, with 9 bases left in between. Germline V gives CDR1 LGHDT, CDR2 YNNKEL (reference sequence). The CDR3 is 12 amino acids.

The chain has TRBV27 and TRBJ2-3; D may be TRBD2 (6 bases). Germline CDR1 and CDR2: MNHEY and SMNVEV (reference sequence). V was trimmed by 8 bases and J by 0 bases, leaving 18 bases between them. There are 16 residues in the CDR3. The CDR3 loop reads CASGFRLTRSTDTQYF. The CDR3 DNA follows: TGTGCCAGCGGATTCCGATTGACTAGGAGCACAGATACGCAGTATTTT.

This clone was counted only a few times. Written as DNA, the CDR3 is TGTGCCAGCAGTGAGTACAGGGGATACGAGCAGTACTTC. Encoded protein: CASSEYRGYEQYF. The chain couples TRBV2 to TRBJ2-7, with 7 bases aligning to TRBD1. The CDR3 covers 13 residues. Germline V lookup: CDR1 SNHLY, CDR2 FYNNEI. J lost 4 bases, V lost 3 bases, and 3 bases had no gene match. The whole variable domain, filled in from reference TRBV2 and TRBJ2-7, reads EPEVTQTPSHQVTQMGQEVILRCVPISNHLYFYWYRQILGQKVEFLVSFYNNEISEKSEIFDDQFSVERPDGSNFTLKIRSTKLEDSAMYFCASSEYRGYEQYFGPGTRLTVT.

CDR3 coding DNA: TGTGCCTGGGGTCCGGGACTAGCGGGAGTCGAGCAGTACTTC. As protein: CAWGPGLAGVEQYF. The chain recombines TRBV30 with TRBJ2-7; TRBD2 matches at 14 bases. CDR3 length equals 14 residues. Germline V gene data show CDR1 as GTSNPN and CDR2 as SVGIG (reference sequence). The V and J ends lost 5 bases and 6 bases, in that order; junction bases with no gene match: 6.

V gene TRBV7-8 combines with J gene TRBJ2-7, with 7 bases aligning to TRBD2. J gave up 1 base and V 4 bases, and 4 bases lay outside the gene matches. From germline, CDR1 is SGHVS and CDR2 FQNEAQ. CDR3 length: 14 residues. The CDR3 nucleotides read TGTGCCAGCAGCTGGGGGGGAGGATCCTACGAGCAGTACTTC. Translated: CASSWGGGSYEQYF.

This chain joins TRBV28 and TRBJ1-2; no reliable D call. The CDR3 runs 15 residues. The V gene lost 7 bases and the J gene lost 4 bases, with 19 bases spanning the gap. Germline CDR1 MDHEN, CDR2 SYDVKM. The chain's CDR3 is CASNSGSPGSYGYTF. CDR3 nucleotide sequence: TGTGCCAGCAACTCCGGGAGCCCGGGATCCTATGGCTACACCTTC.

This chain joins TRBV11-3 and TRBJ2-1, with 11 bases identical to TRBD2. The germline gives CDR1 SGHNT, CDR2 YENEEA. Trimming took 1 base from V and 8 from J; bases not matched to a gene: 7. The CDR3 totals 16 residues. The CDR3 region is CASSLAASGRLDEQFF. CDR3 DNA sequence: TGTGCCAGCAGCTTAGCGGCTAGCGGGAGGTTGGATGAGCAGTTCTTC.

The CDR3 reads CASSMGQSSYNEQFF. For the CDR3, the DNA is TGTGCCAGCAGCATGGGACAAAGCTCCTACAATGAGCAGTTCTTC. V usage is TRBV5-4 and J usage is TRBJ2-1; a weak D match, TRBD1 (6 bases). Germline lookup yields CDR1 SGHNT and CDR2 YYREEE (reference sequence). The CDR3 spans 15 residues. V dropped 4 bases and J dropped 0 bases, with 11 bases sitting between them.

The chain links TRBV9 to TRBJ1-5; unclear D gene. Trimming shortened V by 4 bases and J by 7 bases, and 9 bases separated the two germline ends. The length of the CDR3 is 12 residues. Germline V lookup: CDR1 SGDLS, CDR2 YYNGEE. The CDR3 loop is CASSSGGQPQHF. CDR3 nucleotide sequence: TGTGCCAGCAGCAGCGGAGGCCAGCCCCAGCATTTT.

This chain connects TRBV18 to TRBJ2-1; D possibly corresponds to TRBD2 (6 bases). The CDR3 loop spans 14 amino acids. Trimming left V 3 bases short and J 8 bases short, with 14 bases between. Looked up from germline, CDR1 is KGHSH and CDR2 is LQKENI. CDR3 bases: TGTGCCAGCTCACCTAGGAGGGAACAGGATGAGCAGTTCTTC. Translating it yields CASSPRREQDEQFF. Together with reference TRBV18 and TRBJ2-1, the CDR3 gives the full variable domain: NAGVMQNPRHLVRRRGQEARLRCSPMKGHSHVYWYRQLPEEGLKFMVYLQKENIIDESGMPKERFSAEFPKEGPSILRIQQVVRGDSAAYFCASSPRREQDEQFFGPGTRLTVL.

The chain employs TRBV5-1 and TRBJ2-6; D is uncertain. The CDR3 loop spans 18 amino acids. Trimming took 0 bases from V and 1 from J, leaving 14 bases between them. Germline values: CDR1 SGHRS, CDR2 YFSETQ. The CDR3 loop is CASSLVPSTVSGANVLTF. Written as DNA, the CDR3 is TGCGCCAGCAGCTTGGTCCCCTCAACTGTTTCTGGGGCCAACGTCCTGACTTTC.

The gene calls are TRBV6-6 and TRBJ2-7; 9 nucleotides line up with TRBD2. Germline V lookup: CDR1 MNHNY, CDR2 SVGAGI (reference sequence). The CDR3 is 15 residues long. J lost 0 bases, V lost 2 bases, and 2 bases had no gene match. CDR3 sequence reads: CASSYRTSASYEQYF. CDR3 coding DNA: TGTGCCAGCAGTTACCGGACTAGCGCCTCCTACGAGCAGTACTTC.